The 2 T cell receptor beta chains presented below share a single source sample, sequenced in a study of graft-versus-host responses after intestinal transplantation. Antigens of these TCRs are unknown. The repertoire was sequenced with immunoSEQ multiplex PCR; TCRdb's copy has only in-frame clones and lacks some. This sample carries about 90,000 clones, approximately 90% of them seen once, and the ten largest clones take more than 0.25%. The source material was unstimulated CD4+ T cells sorted from spleen or lymph node cells, sampled before transplant. The origin of the receptors is a human donor who was the organ donor for an intestinal transplant.

V gene TRBV27 combines with J gene TRBJ1-5; D remains unclear. Germline CDR1 is MNHEY and CDR2 is SMNVEV (reference sequence). V lost 10 bases and J 5 bases, leaving 12 bases between the germline ends. The CDR3 covers 12 residues. The CDR3 loop is CATVPSHQPQHF. CDR3 sequence (DNA): TGTGCCACCGTCCCCAGTCATCAGCCCCAGCATTTT.

The chain recombines TRBV7-2 with TRBJ2-1; 16 bases match TRBD2. The CDR3 is made up of 19 amino acids. With V trimmed by 3 bases and J by 1 base, 6 bases remained unmatched. Germline loops: CDR1 SGHTA, CDR2 FQGNSA. The CDR3 loop reads CASSFQGLAGGRSYNEQFF. The DNA of the CDR3 is TGTGCCAGCAGCTTCCAGGGACTAGCGGGAGGGAGGTCCTACAATGAGCAGTTCTTC.